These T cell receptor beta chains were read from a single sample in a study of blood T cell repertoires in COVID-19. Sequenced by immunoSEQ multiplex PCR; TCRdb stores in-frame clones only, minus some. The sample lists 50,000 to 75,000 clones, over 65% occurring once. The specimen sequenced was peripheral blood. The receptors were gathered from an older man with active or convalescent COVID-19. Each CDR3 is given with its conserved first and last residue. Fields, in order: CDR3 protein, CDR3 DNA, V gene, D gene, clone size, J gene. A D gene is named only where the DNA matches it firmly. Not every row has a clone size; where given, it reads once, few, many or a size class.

CASSPDTSTNEKLFF	TGCGCCAGCAGCCCGGACACCTCAACTAATGAAAAACTGTTTTTT	TRBV5-1	NA	once	TRBJ1-4
CASSEPRDSSGIQYF	TGTGCCAGCAGCGAGCCCCGGGACTCCTCGGGTATCCAGTACTTC	TRBV9	NA	NA	TRBJ2-5
CAIRVHRGLGYGYTF	TGTGCCATCAGAGTTCACAGGGGGCTTGGGTATGGCTACACCTTC	TRBV10-3	TRBD1	NA	TRBJ1-2
CASSFRGTGQDDEQYF	TGCGCCAGCAGCTTCCGAGGGACAGGCCAGGACGACGAGCAGTACTTC	TRBV4-1	TRBD1	NA	TRBJ2-7
CASSVSPSGGAGDTQYF	TGTGCCAGCAGCGTAAGCCCTAGCGGGGGGGCCGGGGATACGCAGTATTTT	TRBV4-2	TRBD2	NA	TRBJ2-3
CASSEPSGRVGGTDTQYF	TGTGCCAGCAGTGAACCTAGCGGGAGGGTTGGAGGCACAGATACGCAGTATTTT	TRBV25-1	TRBD2	medium-sized	TRBJ2-3
CASITGCLQPQHF	TGCGCCAGCATAACAGGGTGTCTTCAGCCCCAGCATTTT	TRBV10-1	NA	NA	TRBJ1-5
CASTLGQSYNSPLHF	TGTGCCAGCACCCTAGGACAGAGCTATAATTCACCCCTCCACTTT	TRBV28	NA	NA	TRBJ1-6
CSVVIRRGQPQHF	TGCAGCGTTGTGATTCGACGGGGTCAGCCCCAGCATTTT	TRBV29-1	NA	NA	TRBJ1-5
CASSQVQGSTGELFF	TGTGCCAGCAGCCAAGTGCAGGGGAGCACCGGGGAGCTGTTTTTT	TRBV14	NA	NA	TRBJ2-2
CASRRQVSSYEQYF	TGTGCCAGCAGACGACAGGTTTCCTCCTACGAGCAGTACTTC	TRBV2	NA	many	TRBJ2-7